Below, one T cell receptor (beta chain) is given with its context. The data originate from a study of blood T cell repertoires in COVID-19. The J segment lost 2 bases and the V segment lost 4 bases, leaving 4 bases of the junction unmatched. This CDR3 contains 14 residues. CDR1 is SGHRS and CDR2 is YFSETQ in the germline V gene. TCRdb's table, derived via immunoSEQ multiplex PCR, lists solely in-frame clones and lacks some. The sample carries about 250,000 clones, around 91% recorded once. The TCR sequence derives from a woman in her sixties with COVID-19, enrolled during active disease. Material: peripheral blood. The chain is built from TRBV5-1 and TRBJ2-3, with 7 bases lining up with TRBD1. The CDR3 DNA sequence: TGCGCCAGCAGCAAGGGACAGAACACAGATACGCAGTATTTT. Its protein product is CASSKGQNTDTQYF.